This TCR beta chain was recorded in a study of human T cells and chemical hapten exposure. From germline, CDR1 is LNHDA and CDR2 SQIVND (reference sequence). V lost 0 bases, J lost 7 bases, and 16 bases lay in between. The CDR3 has 16 residues. Time point indicated: patch test 1, 2 weeks after DPC sensitization. Treatment given: therapeutic diphenylcyclopropenone sensitization with weekly scalp DPC. This clonotype has more than one count but fewer than ten. One entry per CDR3 protein results from TCRdb running MiXCR on the RACE reads. The table records around 120,000 distinct CDR3 sequences, 9.5% to 12% of them present only once.

The rearrangement links TRBV19 to TRBJ1-5, with D tentatively TRBD1 (5 bases). This receptor was taken from a woman aged 40 to 55 with alopecia areata. Some clones in this sample may be carry-over from other donors' samples. Sequenced material: whole blood, taken in connection with sensitization to the hapten diphenylcyclopropenone (DPC). The CDR3 reads CASSIEGSRGRQPQHF. CDR3 bases: TGTGCCAGTAGTATAGAAGGGTCTCGGGGGAGACAGCCCCAGCATTTT.